This T cell receptor beta chain was captured in a study of blood T cells in healthy people across ages. For the study at large: About one barcoded beta molecule per two T cells was captured by template switching. Study-level results: Older age went with lower TCR beta diversity per million T cells, in a roughly linear way.

A second roughly 7 to 11 cycle PCR used barcoded and J-beta primers. A single record per CDR3 protein comes from TCRdb applying MiXCR to the 5' RACE reads. The sample shows about 670,000 distinct CDR3 sequences, over 40% of them seen only once. This clonotype has just one count. The antigen remains undetermined. Donors were systemically healthy Caucasian individuals from Russia aged 6 to 90 years. The sequence was collected from a woman older than 75 in good health. The sample was blood.

The CDR3 DNA sequence: TGTGCCAGCAGCTTAGCCTTCTCAGAGACCCAGTACTTC. This encodes CASSLAFSETQYF. The V call is TRBV7-2, the J call TRBJ2-5; D is undetermined. CDR1 is SGHTA, CDR2 FQGNSA, per germline. This CDR3 is built from 13 residues. V was clipped by 0 bases and J by 4 bases, with 6 bases between them.